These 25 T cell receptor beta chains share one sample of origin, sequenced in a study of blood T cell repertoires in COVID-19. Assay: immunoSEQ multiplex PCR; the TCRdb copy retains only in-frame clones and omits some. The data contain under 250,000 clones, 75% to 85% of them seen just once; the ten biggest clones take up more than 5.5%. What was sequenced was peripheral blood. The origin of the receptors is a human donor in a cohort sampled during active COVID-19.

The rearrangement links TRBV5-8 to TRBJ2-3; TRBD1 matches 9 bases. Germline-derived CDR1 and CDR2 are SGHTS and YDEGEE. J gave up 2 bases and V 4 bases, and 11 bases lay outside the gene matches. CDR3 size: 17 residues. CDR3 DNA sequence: TGTGCCAGCAGCGTACGGATGGGGACAGGGAACACAGATACGCAGTATTTT. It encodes CASSVRMGTGNTDTQYF.

This chain's CDR3 is CASSLNRDRAITDTQYF. The CDR3 DNA reads as TGTGCCAGTAGCCTCAACCGGGACAGGGCTATCACAGATACGCAGTATTTT. V usage is TRBV19 and J usage is TRBJ2-3, with TRBD1 matching over 9 bases. Germline loops: CDR1 LNHDA, CDR2 SQIVND (reference sequence). The CDR3 totals 17 residues. J was trimmed by 2 bases and V by 6 bases; bases with no gene match: 12.

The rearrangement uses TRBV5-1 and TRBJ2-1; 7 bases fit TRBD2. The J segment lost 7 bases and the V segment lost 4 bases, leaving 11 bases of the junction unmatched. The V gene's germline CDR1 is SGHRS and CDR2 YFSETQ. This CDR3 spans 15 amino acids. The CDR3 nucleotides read TGCGCCAGCAGCCTCGGGAGGCCGGGTGTTAATGAGCAGTTCTTC. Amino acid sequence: CASSLGRPGVNEQFF.

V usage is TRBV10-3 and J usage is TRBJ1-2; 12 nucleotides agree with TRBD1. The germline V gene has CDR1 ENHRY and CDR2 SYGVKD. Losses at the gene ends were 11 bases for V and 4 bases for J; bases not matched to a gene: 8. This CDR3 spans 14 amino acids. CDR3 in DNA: TGTGCCCTTGGGACAGGGGGCAATGGCTATGGCTACACCTTC. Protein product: CALGTGGNGYGYTF.

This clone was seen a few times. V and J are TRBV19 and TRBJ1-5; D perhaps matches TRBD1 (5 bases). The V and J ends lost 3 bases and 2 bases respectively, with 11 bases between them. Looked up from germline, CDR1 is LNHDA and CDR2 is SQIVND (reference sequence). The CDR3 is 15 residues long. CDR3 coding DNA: TGTGCCAGTAGTATGCGGGGAGGGGGCAATCAGCCCCAGCATTTT. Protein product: CASSMRGGGNQPQHF.

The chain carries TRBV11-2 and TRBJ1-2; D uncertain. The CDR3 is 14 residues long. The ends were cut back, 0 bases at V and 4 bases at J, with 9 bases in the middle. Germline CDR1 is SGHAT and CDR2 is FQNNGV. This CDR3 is CASSLDRRFYGYTF. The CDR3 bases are TGTGCCAGCAGCTTAGATAGGAGATTCTATGGCTACACCTTC.

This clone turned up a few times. CDR3 coding DNA: TGCGCCAGCAGCTTGACTAGCGGGAGTAGGGATGAGCAGTTCTTC. This codes for CASSLTSGSRDEQFF. The genes are TRBV5-1 and TRBJ2-1, with 11 bases that match TRBD2. V lost 1 base, J lost 8 bases, and 5 bases stayed unmatched. Germline CDR1 SGHRS, CDR2 YFSETQ. The CDR3 is 15 residues long.

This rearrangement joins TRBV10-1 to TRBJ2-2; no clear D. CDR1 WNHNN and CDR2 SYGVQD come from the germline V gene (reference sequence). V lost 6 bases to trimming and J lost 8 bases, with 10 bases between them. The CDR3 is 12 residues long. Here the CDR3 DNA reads TGCGCCAGCAGGAGTCTCTCGGGGGAGCTGTTTTTT. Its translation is CASRSLSGELFF.

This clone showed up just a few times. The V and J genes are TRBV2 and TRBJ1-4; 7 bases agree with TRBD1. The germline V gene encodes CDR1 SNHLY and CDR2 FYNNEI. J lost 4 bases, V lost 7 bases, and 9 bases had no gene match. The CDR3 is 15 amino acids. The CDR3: CASTLGQSGNEKLFF. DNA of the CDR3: TGTGCCAGCACCTTGGGACAGTCCGGTAATGAAAAACTGTTTTTT.

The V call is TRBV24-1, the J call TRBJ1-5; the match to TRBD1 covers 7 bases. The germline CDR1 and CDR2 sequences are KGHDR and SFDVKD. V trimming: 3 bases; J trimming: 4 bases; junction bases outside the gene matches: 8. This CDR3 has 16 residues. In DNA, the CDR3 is TGTGCCACCAGTGATGACACGACAGGGACGAATCAGCCCCAGCATTTT. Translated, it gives CATSDDTTGTNQPQHF.

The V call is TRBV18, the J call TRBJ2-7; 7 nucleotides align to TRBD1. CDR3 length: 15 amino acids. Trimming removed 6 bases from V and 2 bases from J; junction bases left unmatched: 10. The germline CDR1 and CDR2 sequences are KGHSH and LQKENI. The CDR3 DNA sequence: TGTGCCAGCTCTACCAGCCGGGACAGCGCCTACGAGCAGTACTTC. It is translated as CASSTSRDSAYEQYF. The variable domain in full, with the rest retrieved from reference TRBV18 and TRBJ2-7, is NAGVMQNPRHLVRRRGQEARLRCSPMKGHSHVYWYRQLPEEGLKFMVYLQKENIIDESGMPKERFSAEFPKEGPSILRIQQVVRGDSAAYFCASSTSRDSAYEQYFGPGTRLTVT.

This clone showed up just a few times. The CDR3 loop is CASSPVPAVMKQYF. CDR3 DNA: TGCGCCAGCAGCCCGGTCCCGGCGGTTATGAAGCAGTACTTC. This rearrangement joins TRBV5-1 to TRBJ2-7; D gene unclear. From germline, CDR1 is SGHRS and CDR2 YFSETQ. The V end was cut by 4 bases, the J end by 8 bases, with 19 bases between. The CDR3 loop spans 14 amino acids.

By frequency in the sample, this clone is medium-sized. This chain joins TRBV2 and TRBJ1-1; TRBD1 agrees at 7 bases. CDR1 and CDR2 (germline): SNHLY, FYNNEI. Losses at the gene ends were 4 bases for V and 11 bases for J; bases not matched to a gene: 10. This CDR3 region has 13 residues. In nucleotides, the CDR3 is TGTGCCAGCAGTGGTTACAGGGGAGGTAAGGCTTTCTTT. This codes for CASSGYRGGKAFF.

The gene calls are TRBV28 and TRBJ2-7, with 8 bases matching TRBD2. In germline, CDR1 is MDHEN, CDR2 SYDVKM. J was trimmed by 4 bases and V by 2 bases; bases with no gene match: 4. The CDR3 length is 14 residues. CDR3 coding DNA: TGTGCCAGCAGTTTAAGACTAGCGAAGTACGAGCAGTACTTC. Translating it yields CASSLRLAKYEQYF.

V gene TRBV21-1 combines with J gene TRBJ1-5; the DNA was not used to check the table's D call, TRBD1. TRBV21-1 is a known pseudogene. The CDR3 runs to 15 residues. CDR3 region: CASINGQVGNQPQHF. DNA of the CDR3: TGTGCCAGCATTAATGGGCAGGTTGGCAATCAGCCCCAGCATTTT.

CDR3: CASSSVEGRSIGQYF. Written as DNA, the CDR3 is TGTGCCAGCAGCTCAGTGGAGGGACGGAGCATCGGGCAGTACTTC. This chain links TRBV11-2 with TRBJ2-7; possibly TRBD2 for D (6 bases). The germline CDR1 and CDR2 sequences are SGHAT and FQNNGV. Trimming took 4 bases from V and 9 from J, leaving 22 bases between them. CDR3 length: 15 amino acids.

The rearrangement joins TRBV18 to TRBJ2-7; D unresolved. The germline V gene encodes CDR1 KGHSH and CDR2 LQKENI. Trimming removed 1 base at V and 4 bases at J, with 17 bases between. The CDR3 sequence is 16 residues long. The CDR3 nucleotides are TGTGCCAGCTCACCACAAAGTGTCAGATCCAAATACGAGCAGTACTTC. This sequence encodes CASSPQSVRSKYEQYF.

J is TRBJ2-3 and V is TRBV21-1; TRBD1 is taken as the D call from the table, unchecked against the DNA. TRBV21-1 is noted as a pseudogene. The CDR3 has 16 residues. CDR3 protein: CASSQRGQMSTDTQYF. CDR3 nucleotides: TGTGCCAGCAGCCAAAGGGGACAGATGAGCACAGATACGCAGTATTTT.

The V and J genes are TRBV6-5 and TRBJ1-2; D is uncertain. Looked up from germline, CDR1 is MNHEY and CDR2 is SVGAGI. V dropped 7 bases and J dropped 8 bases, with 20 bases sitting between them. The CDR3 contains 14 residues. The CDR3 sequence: CASTTLGGLGGYTF. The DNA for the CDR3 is TGTGCCAGCACCACCCTTGGAGGGTTGGGGGGCTACACCTTC.

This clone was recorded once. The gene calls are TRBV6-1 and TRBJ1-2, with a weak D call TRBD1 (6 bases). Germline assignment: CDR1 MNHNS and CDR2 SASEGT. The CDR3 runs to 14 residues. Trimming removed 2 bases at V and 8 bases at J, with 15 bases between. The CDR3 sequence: CASSEYRALDGYTF. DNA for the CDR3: TGTGCCAGCAGTGAATACAGGGCGTTGGACGGCTACACCTTC.

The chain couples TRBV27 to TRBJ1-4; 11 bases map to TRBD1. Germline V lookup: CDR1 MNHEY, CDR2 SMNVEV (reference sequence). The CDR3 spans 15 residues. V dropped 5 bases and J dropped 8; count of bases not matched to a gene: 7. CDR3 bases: TGTGCCAGCAGTCGGGACAGGGGGATAGGGGAAAAACTGTTTTTT. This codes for CASSRDRGIGEKLFF.

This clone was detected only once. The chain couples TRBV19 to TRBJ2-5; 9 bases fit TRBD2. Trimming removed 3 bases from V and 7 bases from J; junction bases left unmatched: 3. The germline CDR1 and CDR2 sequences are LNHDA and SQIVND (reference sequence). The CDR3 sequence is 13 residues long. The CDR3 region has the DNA TGTGCCAGTAGTATCAAACTAGCGGGGACCCAGTACTTC. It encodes CASSIKLAGTQYF.

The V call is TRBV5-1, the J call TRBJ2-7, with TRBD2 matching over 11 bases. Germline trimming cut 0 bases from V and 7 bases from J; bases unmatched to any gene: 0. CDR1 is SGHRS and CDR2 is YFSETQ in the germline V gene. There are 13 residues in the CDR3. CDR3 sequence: CASSLGLAGEQYF. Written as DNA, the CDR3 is TGCGCCAGCAGCTTGGGACTAGCGGGAGAGCAGTACTTC.

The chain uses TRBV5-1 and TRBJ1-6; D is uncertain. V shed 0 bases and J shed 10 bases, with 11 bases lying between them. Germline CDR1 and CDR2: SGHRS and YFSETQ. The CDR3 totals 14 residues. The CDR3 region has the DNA TGCGCCAGCAGCTTGGAGGGCAGAGGGTCACCCCTCCACTTT. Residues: CASSLEGRGSPLHF.

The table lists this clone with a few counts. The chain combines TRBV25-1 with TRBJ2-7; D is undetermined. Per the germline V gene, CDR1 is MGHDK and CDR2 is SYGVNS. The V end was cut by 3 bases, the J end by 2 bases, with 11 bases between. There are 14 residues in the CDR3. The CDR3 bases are TGTGCCAGCAGTGATATAAAAGCGACCTACGAGCAGTACTTC. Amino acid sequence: CASSDIKATYEQYF.